A single sample gave rise to the 26 T cell receptor beta chains below, sequenced in a study of cytomegalovirus exposure and HLA in healthy donors. Primers included in the PCR were 60 Vbeta and 13 Jbeta primers. Some clones are missing from TCRdb's copy, which holds only in-frame ones; the method was immunoSEQ multiplex PCR. Among 150,000 or so clones listed, roughly 70% were seen once. Sample: PBMCs. The receptors were gathered from a man aged 25 to 45 in good health and CMV-seropositive.

The CDR3, as DNA: TGTGCCAGCAGCTTAGGACGGCAGGGGGCCGCTGAAGCTTTCTTT. Encoded protein: CASSLGRQGAAEAFF. The V and J genes are TRBV11-3 and TRBJ1-1; 8 bases are shared with TRBD1. V was pared by 1 base and J by 6 bases, with 7 bases of the junction left unmatched. CDR1 is SGHNT and CDR2 is YENEEA in the germline V gene. This CDR3 comprises 15 residues.

This clone has only a few counts. The chain is built from TRBV2 and TRBJ2-5; D is undetermined. The CDR3 length is 12 residues. Germline CDR1 is SNHLY and CDR2 is FYNNEI. Trimming removed 7 bases at V and 4 bases at J, with 10 bases between. Here the CDR3 DNA reads TGTGCCAGCAAGCAGGCCGGAGAGACCCAGTACTTC. It encodes CASKQAGETQYF.

The rearrangement links TRBV18 to TRBJ2-2; 7 bases fit TRBD1. V was pared by 4 bases and J by 0 bases, with 8 bases of the junction left unmatched. The CDR3 consists of 17 residues. Germline loops: CDR1 KGHSH, CDR2 LQKENI. CDR3 sequence (DNA): TGTGCCAGCTCACTCCGACAGGGTTCGTCGAACACCGGGGAGCTGTTTTTT. Translating it yields CASSLRQGSSNTGELFF.

This rearrangement joins TRBV27 to TRBJ2-1; possibly TRBD1 for D (5 bases). This CDR3 region has 16 residues. With 5 bases removed from V and 0 bases from J, the gap between germline ends came to 14 bases. Germline CDR1 reads MNHEY; CDR2 reads SMNVEV (reference sequence). The CDR3 sequence is CASSTLTGVSYNEQFF. The CDR3 bases are TGTGCCAGCAGTACCTTAACAGGCGTCTCCTACAATGAGCAGTTCTTC.

As regards this clone: A read error may produce the germline difference seen at one junction end. The chain combines TRBV7-8 with TRBJ2-1; 8 bases are shared with TRBD2. This CDR3 spans 15 amino acids. Germline values: CDR1 SGHVS, CDR2 FQNEAQ. CDR3: CASTLVSGSHNEQFF. CDR3 coding DNA: TGTGCCAGCACCTTAGTGAGCGGGAGTCACAATGAGCAGTTCTTC.

This clone was seen a few times. The chain carries TRBV6-5 and TRBJ1-1; D is unresolved. The germline CDR1 and CDR2 sequences are MNHEY and SVGAGI. The V end was cut by 5 bases, the J end by 4 bases, with 8 bases between. The CDR3 spans 12 residues. CDR3 in amino acids: CASSRGVTEAFF. CDR3 nucleotide sequence: TGTGCCAGCAGTCGGGGTGTCACTGAAGCTTTCTTT.

V and J are TRBV5-1 and TRBJ2-1, with 7 bases matching TRBD2. Trimming at V came to 5 bases and at J to 7 bases, leaving 12 bases not matched to a gene. CDR1 and CDR2 (germline): SGHRS, YFSETQ. CDR3 length: 15 residues. This chain's CDR3 is CASRTSPGGRNEQFF. The DNA for the CDR3 is TGCGCCAGCAGAACCTCCCCGGGGGGTAGGAATGAGCAGTTCTTC.

The chain is built from TRBV11-2 and TRBJ1-1, with D possibly TRBD1 on 6 matching bases. The germline V and J ends were trimmed by 2 bases and 1 base, with 11 bases remaining between them. CDR1 and CDR2 (germline): SGHAT, FQNNGV. The CDR3 is 15 amino acids. The CDR3, as DNA: TGTGCCAGCAGCTTACGGGGGGCAGGGAACACTGAAGCTTTCTTT. Amino acid sequence: CASSLRGAGNTEAFF.

This chain connects TRBV21-1 to TRBJ2-3; the table's D gene call, TRBD2, was not cross checked with the DNA. TRBV21-1 is a recognized pseudogene. CDR3 length: 19 amino acids. The CDR3 DNA reads as TGTGCCAGCAGCAAAGTAGGTAGCGGGAGGGAAATAAGAGCAGATACGCAGTATTTT. This gives the protein CASSKVGSGREIRADTQYF.

This chain uses TRBV11-1 with TRBJ1-1; tentative D call: TRBD1 (5 bases). CDR1 and CDR2 from the germline V gene are SGHAT and FQDESV (reference sequence). The CDR3 consists of 16 residues. The ends were cut back, 5 bases at V and 1 base at J, with 17 bases in the middle. The CDR3: CASSPRDRPRNTEAFF. The CDR3 nucleotides read TGTGCCAGCAGCCCTCGTGACAGACCGAGGAACACTGAAGCTTTCTTT.

The V gene is TRBV12-5, the J gene TRBJ2-2; weak D call: TRBD1 (6 bases). Germline CDR1 and CDR2: LGHNT and FRNRAP. The V end lost 3 bases, the J end lost 2 bases, and 10 bases lay between the germline ends. The CDR3 runs 15 residues. CDR3 coding DNA: TGTGCTAGTGGTTTCCGGACAGACAACACCGGGGAGCTGTTTTTT. Translating gives CASGFRTDNTGELFF.

This clone was detected only a few times. This rearrangement joins TRBV2 to TRBJ2-5, with D uncertain. V was trimmed by 10 bases and J by 2 bases, leaving 11 bases between them. Germline values: CDR1 SNHLY, CDR2 FYNNEI. CDR3 length: 12 residues. Here the CDR3 reads CAITQKQETQYF. CDR3 sequence (DNA): TGTGCCATTACACAGAAACAAGAGACCCAGTACTTC.

This chain links TRBV25-1 with TRBJ1-5; a weak D match, TRBD1 (5 bases). The CDR3 covers 13 residues. Germline assignment: CDR1 MGHDK and CDR2 SYGVNS. Trimming stripped 6 bases from V and 4 bases from J, with 10 bases between. CDR3 loop: CASSGGGNQPQHF. CDR3 in DNA: TGTGCCAGCAGCGGGGGGGGAAATCAGCCCCAGCATTTT.

V gene TRBV5-1 combines with J gene TRBJ2-6; a possible D gene is TRBD2 (7 bases). V lost 4 bases, J lost 1 base, and 15 bases lay in between. CDR1 and CDR2 (germline): SGHRS, YFSETQ. This CDR3 comprises 17 residues. The CDR3 coding sequence is TGCGCCAGCAGCCTAGGAGGGGGGGTGTCTGGGGCCAACGTCCTGACTTTC. Translation gives CASSLGGGVSGANVLTF. Full variable domain (missing parts from reference TRBV5-1 and TRBJ2-6): KAGVTQTPRYLIKTRGQQVTLSCSPISGHRSVSWYQQTPGQGLQFLFEYFSETQRNKGNFPGRFSGRQFSNSRSEMNVSTLELGDSALYLCASSLGGGVSGANVLTFGAGSRLTVL.

The CDR3 region is CASRGVNEQYF. CDR3 coding DNA: TGTGCCAGCAGAGGAGTCAACGAGCAGTACTTC. This chain links TRBV18 with TRBJ2-7; D gene unclear. The CDR3 contains 11 residues. V lost 8 bases, J lost 5 bases, and 10 bases lay in between. Germline V lookup: CDR1 KGHSH, CDR2 LQKENI.

The sample holds a few counts of this clone. The rearrangement uses TRBV7-9 and TRBJ2-7, with TRBD2 identical over 7 bases. J was trimmed by 6 bases and V by 1 base; bases with no gene match: 9. The CDR3 sequence is 15 residues long. Looked up from germline, CDR1 is SEHNR and CDR2 is FQNEAQ (reference sequence). The CDR3 sequence: CASSLGGGGSPEQYF. The CDR3 nucleotides are TGTGCCAGCAGCTTAGGGGGGGGTGGGAGCCCCGAGCAGTACTTC.

The genes are TRBV5-1 and TRBJ2-2; 7 bases match TRBD2. Looked up from germline, CDR1 is SGHRS and CDR2 is YFSETQ. The CDR3 extends over 18 amino acids. The ends lost 0 bases at V and 5 bases at J; junction bases unmatched: 13. The CDR3, as DNA: TGCGCCAGCAGCTTGGGAGGACTAGTGGGGGTACGGACCGGGGAGCTGTTTTTT. Amino acids: CASSLGGLVGVRTGELFF. Looking up the rest from reference TRBV5-1 and TRBJ2-2 gives the full variable domain: KAGVTQTPRYLIKTRGQQVTLSCSPISGHRSVSWYQQTPGQGLQFLFEYFSETQRNKGNFPGRFSGRQFSNSRSEMNVSTLELGDSALYLCASSLGGLVGVRTGELFFGEGSRLTVL.

This rearrangement joins TRBV15 to TRBJ2-1; possibly TRBD2 for D (5 bases). Trimming removed 0 bases at V and 6 bases at J, with 15 bases between. This CDR3 is built from 16 residues. Germline CDR1 reads LNHNV; CDR2 reads YYDKDF (reference sequence). The CDR3 loop reads CATSRDLGLRGNEQFF. CDR3 bases: TGTGCCACCAGCAGAGATCTTGGACTCCGGGGCAATGAGCAGTTCTTC.

J is TRBJ1-5 and V is TRBV29-1, with 7 bases aligning to TRBD1. Trimming cost V 3 bases and J 5 bases; bases outside gene matches: 4. This CDR3 comprises 13 residues. Germline V gene data show CDR1 as SQVTM and CDR2 as ANQGSEA. The CDR3, as DNA: TGCAGCGTTGAGACCGACAGGGATCAGCCCCAGCATTTT. Its protein product is CSVETDRDQPQHF.

The V gene is TRBV7-6, the J gene TRBJ2-3; no clear D gene. The V gene's germline CDR1 is SGHVS and CDR2 FNYEAQ. This CDR3 is 15 amino acids long. V lost 0 bases, J lost 6 bases, and 13 bases lay in between. The CDR3 nucleotides are TGTGCCAGCAGCTTAGCGTCAACTCGGAGCGATACGCAGTATTTT. It specifies CASSLASTRSDTQYF.

The J gene is TRBJ2-1, the V gene TRBV21-1; TRBD2 is taken as the D call from the table, unchecked against the DNA. TRBV21-1 is a listed pseudogene. The CDR3 spans 16 residues. CDR3 in DNA: TGTGCCAGCAGCAAAGGCGTAACGGGAGTTCACAATGAGCAGTTCTTC. Translated, it gives CASSKGVTGVHNEQFF.

J is TRBJ2-7 and V is TRBV13; TRBD2 matches 11 bases. The CDR3 spans 14 residues. Looked up from germline, CDR1 is PRHDT and CDR2 is FYEKMQ (reference sequence). Trimming cost V 6 bases and J 4 bases; bases outside gene matches: 5. The CDR3 coding sequence is TGTGCCAGCAGTTCGGGACTAGCGGAGTACGAGCAGTACTTC. Its protein product is CASSSGLAEYEQYF.

V usage is TRBV11-3 and J usage is TRBJ2-7; TRBD1 agrees at 10 bases. V shed 5 bases, J shed 0 bases, and the junction held 4 bases outside the gene matches. Germline-derived CDR1 and CDR2 are SGHNT and YENEEA. CDR3 size: 15 residues. CDR3 DNA sequence: TGTGCCAGCAGCGCCAGGGACAGGGGCTCCTACGAGCAGTACTTC. Translated, it gives CASSARDRGSYEQYF.

J is TRBJ1-5 and V is TRBV6-6; the D is unclear. Germline CDR1 MNHNY, CDR2 SVGAGI (reference sequence). This CDR3 is built from 15 residues. Trimming cost V 2 bases and J 2 bases, with 10 bases left between them. CDR3 sequence: CASSYRGGGNQPQHF. CDR3 in DNA: TGTGCCAGCAGTTACAGAGGAGGAGGCAATCAGCCCCAGCATTTT.

The chain recombines TRBV28 with TRBJ1-1, with no clear D. V dropped 5 bases and J dropped 1 base, with 5 bases sitting between them. CDR1 and CDR2 (germline): MDHEN, SYDVKM. The CDR3 loop spans 12 amino acids. CDR3 DNA: TGTGCCAGCAGTCTCGGGAACACTGAAGCTTTCTTT. Amino acids: CASSLGNTEAFF.

This chain links TRBV4-1 with TRBJ2-7, with 10 bases lining up with TRBD1. The CDR3 totals 15 residues. CDR1 is MGHRA, CDR2 YSYEKL, per germline. The junction had 6 bases not matched to a gene; V was cut back by 1 base and J by 6 bases. CDR3 in amino acids: CASSQVGQGLFEQYF. The DNA of the CDR3 is TGCGCCAGCAGCCAAGTGGGACAGGGGCTTTTCGAGCAGTACTTC.